Below, 29 T cell receptor beta chains from the same sample are listed, as sequenced in a study of T cells after yellow fever vaccination. Each CDR3 protein is one row after TCRdb ran MiXCR on the 5' RACE reads. The sample gives 100,000 to 150,000 distinct CDR3 sequences, around 15% of which show up once; 35% to 45% is in the top ten. The sequences come from CD8+ T cells sorted from PBMCs, collected 5 days after the yellow fever booster vaccination. Receptors were obtained from a man aged 18 to 35 who received the YFV17D yellow fever vaccine.

This clonotype was observed a handful of times. The rearrangement joins TRBV4-1 to TRBJ2-7; D is possibly TRBD1 (5 bases). V lost 1 base, J lost 6 bases, and 10 bases lay in between. Germline lookup yields CDR1 MGHRA and CDR2 YSYEKL. This CDR3 has 13 amino acids. The CDR3 sequence is CASSQGTPGEQYF. The CDR3 bases are TGCGCCAGCAGCCAAGGGACACCCGGCGAGCAGTACTTC.

V usage is TRBV29-1 and J usage is TRBJ1-6; D may be TRBD1 (5 bases). Germline CDR1 SQVTM, CDR2 ANQGSEA. V dropped 5 bases and J dropped 7 bases, with 9 bases sitting between them. The length of the CDR3 is 12 residues. Here the CDR3 DNA reads TGCAGCGTTTGGGACGGGAATTCACCCCTCCACTTT. Translating gives CSVWDGNSPLHF.

This clonotype has more than one count but fewer than ten. The chain carries TRBV20-1 and TRBJ2-5; no firm D call. CDR1 is DFQATT, CDR2 SNEGSKA, per germline (reference sequence). With 2 bases removed from V and 7 bases from J, the gap between germline ends came to 11 bases. The CDR3 contains 12 residues. The CDR3 DNA is TGCAGTGCTAGACCTCAAGGGTGGACCCAGTACTTC. Its translation is CSARPQGWTQYF.

This clonotype was counted at least ten times. V and J are TRBV9 and TRBJ2-7, with a weak D call TRBD1 (5 bases). The CDR3 has 12 amino acids. The V end lost 0 bases, the J end lost 7 bases, and 8 bases lay between the germline ends. Germline V gene lookup returns CDR1 SGDLS and CDR2 YYNGEE. CDR3 nucleotides: TGTGCCAGCAGCGTAGGGGCAGGGGAGCAGTACTTC. Translated, it gives CASSVGAGEQYF. Full variable domain (rest looked up from reference TRBV9 and TRBJ2-7): DSGVTQTPKHLITATGQRVTLRCSPRSGDLSVYWYQQSLDQGLQFLIQYYNGEERAKGNILERFSAQQFPDLHSELNLSSLELGDSALYFCASSVGAGEQYFGPGTRLTVT.

The chain couples TRBV6-6 to TRBJ2-3; D unclear. V gave up 2 bases and J gave up 4 bases, with 7 bases separating them. Germline V gene data show CDR1 as MNHNY and CDR2 as SVGAGI (reference sequence). The length of the CDR3 is 13 residues. The CDR3 sequence is CASSYIGADTQYF. The CDR3 DNA reads as TGTGCCAGCAGTTACATTGGGGCAGATACGCAGTATTTT.

V usage is TRBV6-5 and J usage is TRBJ2-5; no firm D call. Trimming cost V 10 bases and J 1 base, with 10 bases left between them. Germline V lookup: CDR1 MNHEY, CDR2 SVGAGI. The CDR3 has 12 amino acids. CDR3 nucleotide sequence: TGTGCCACCACAGACTCCCAAGAGACCCAGTACTTC. Translated, it gives CATTDSQETQYF.

This clonotype showed up just a few times. The CDR3, as DNA: TGTGCCAGCAGCCCCGGGGGGGGGCCAGGGGAGACCCAGTACTTC. Translated: CASSPGGGPGETQYF. This chain joins TRBV7-6 and TRBJ2-5; 8 positions match TRBD2. CDR3 length: 15 amino acids. V shed 5 bases and J 5 bases; nucleotides not matched to a gene: 10. Germline V CDR1 and CDR2: SGHVS, FNYEAQ.

The CDR3 DNA reads as TGTGCCAGCAGTTACTCTCCCAGGGCCACTGAAGCTTTCTTT. It yields the protein CASSYSPRATEAFF. The V gene is TRBV6-2 or TRBV6-3, the J gene TRBJ1-1, with D possibly TRBD1 on 5 matching bases. The CDR3 sequence is 14 residues long. Germline V gene lookup returns CDR1 MNHEY and CDR2 SVGEGT. Trimming left V 0 bases short and J 4 bases short, with 9 bases between.

This clonotype was counted a few times. CDR3 residues: CSVQLRTGATYEQYV. DNA for the CDR3: TGCAGCGTCCAACTTAGGACAGGGGCTACTTACGAGCAGTACGTC. The chain uses TRBV29-1 and TRBJ2-7, with 9 bases that match TRBD1. The V gene end was trimmed by 6 bases and the J gene end by 4 bases; junction bases not matched to a gene: 13. Germline-derived CDR1 and CDR2 are SQVTM and ANQGSEA. The CDR3 totals 15 residues.

This clonotype was detected only a few times. The chain has TRBV4-3 and TRBJ1-3, with TRBD1 as a possible D gene (5 bases). Germline V gene lookup returns CDR1 LGHNA and CDR2 YSLEER. V was cut by 2 bases and J by 0 bases, with 14 bases left in between. The CDR3 sequence is 17 residues long. CDR3 region: CASSQYLPGPSGNTIYF. The CDR3 nucleotides are TGCGCCAGCAGCCAATATTTACCGGGACCCTCTGGAAACACCATATATTTT.

This clonotype was recorded many times. The chain employs TRBV29-1 and TRBJ2-7; a weak D match, TRBD1 (6 bases). This CDR3 region has 13 residues. V was shortened by 5 bases and J by 1 base, with 12 bases between the two germline ends. Germline CDR1 and CDR2: SQVTM and ANQGSEA. This CDR3 is CSVYRADSYEQYF. CDR3 DNA sequence: TGCAGCGTTTACAGGGCCGATTCCTACGAGCAGTACTTC.

As for this clonotype: Sequence at one end of the junction differs from germline and may be a read error. The chain couples TRBV29-1 to TRBJ2-4; D is perhaps TRBD2 (6 bases). CDR1 and CDR2 from the germline V gene are SQVTM and ANQGSEA. The length of the CDR3 is 14 residues. The CDR3 nucleotides read TGCAGCGTTGAAGTGGGAGGTCAGCGGAACACTCAGTACTTC. It specifies CSVEVGGQRNTQYF.

This clonotype was seen more than once but under ten times. The gene calls are TRBV7-9 and TRBJ2-1; a weak D match, TRBD2 (5 bases). Germline CDR1 reads SEHNR; CDR2 reads FQNEAQ (reference sequence). The CDR3 is 13 residues long. Trimming took 7 bases from V and 0 from J, leaving 7 bases between them. The CDR3 loop reads CASKRDSYNEQFF. CDR3 DNA: TGTGCCAGCAAGAGGGACTCCTACAATGAGCAGTTCTTC.

This clonotype was counted only a few times. The V gene is TRBV6-5, the J gene TRBJ2-1; no clear D. There are 14 residues in the CDR3. CDR1 and CDR2 from the germline V gene are MNHEY and SVGAGI. Deletions cut 0 bases from V and 4 bases from J, with 7 bases between. The CDR3 DNA reads TGTGCCAGCAGTTACTCGGGCAGATACAATGAGCAGTTCTTC. Its protein is CASSYSGRYNEQFF.

This clonotype was picked up a small number of times. V is TRBV3-1 and J is TRBJ1-2; D is unresolved. Per the germline V gene, CDR1 is LGHDT and CDR2 is YNNKEL (reference sequence). This CDR3 contains 13 residues. Trimming stripped 1 base from V and 3 bases from J, with 6 bases between. CDR3 amino acids: CASSQVVDYGYTF. As DNA, the CDR3 is TGTGCCAGCAGCCAAGTGGTTGACTATGGCTACACCTTC.

There are a few counts of this clonotype. The chain links TRBV4-3 to TRBJ2-7, with 8 bases that match TRBD2. V was pared by 3 bases and J by 3 bases, with 13 bases of the junction left unmatched. This CDR3 has 17 amino acids. Germline loops: CDR1 LGHNA, CDR2 YSLEER. This chain's CDR3 is CASSQAVGGAGGYEQYF. CDR3 nucleotides: TGCGCCAGCAGCCAGGCTGTTGGGGGGGCGGGGGGCTACGAGCAGTACTTC.

The rearrangement links TRBV4-3 to TRBJ2-2; no clear D gene. The CDR3 runs 17 residues. Trimming pared 0 bases from V and 1 base from J, leaving 12 bases between. CDR1 and CDR2 from the germline V gene are LGHNA and YSLEER. CDR3 nucleotides: TGCGCCAGCAGCCAAGATGGGGTAGCTATGAACACCGGGGAGCTGTTTTTT. Encoded protein: CASSQDGVAMNTGELFF.

CDR3 loop: CASTPGRGYTF. CDR3 DNA: TGTGCCAGCACCCCGGGGAGGGGCTACACCTTC. This chain links TRBV5-5 with TRBJ1-2; D is ambiguous. The V end lost 6 bases, the J end lost 8 bases, and 11 bases lay between the germline ends. The CDR3 length is 11 residues. CDR1 and CDR2 from the germline V gene are SGHKS and YYEKEE (reference sequence).

The V gene is TRBV5-5, the J gene TRBJ2-3, with TRBD2 identical over 8 bases. This CDR3 contains 17 residues. V lost 1 base to trimming and J lost 0 bases; unmatched junction nucleotides: 7. CDR1 and CDR2 (germline): SGHKS, YYEKEE (reference sequence). CDR3 in amino acids: CASSLQAGAVSTDTQYF. The CDR3 bases are TGTGCCAGCAGCTTGCAAGCGGGGGCTGTGAGCACAGATACGCAGTATTTT.

The sample holds a few counts of this clonotype. The chain carries TRBV5-4 and TRBJ2-1; 14 nucleotides agree with TRBD2. The CDR3 loop spans 15 amino acids. The V and J ends lost 2 bases and 10 bases, in that order; junction bases with no gene match: 5. CDR1 and CDR2 (germline): SGHNT, YYREEE (reference sequence). The CDR3 DNA reads as TGTGCCAGCAGCTTAGAGACTAGCGGGGGGGTGGAGCAGTTCTTC. Its translation: CASSLETSGGVEQFF.

This clonotype turned up a few times. The rearrangement uses TRBV6-6 and TRBJ2-1, with 8 positions matching TRBD2. The CDR3 covers 13 residues. V shed 11 bases, J shed 4 bases, and the junction held 7 bases outside the gene matches. Germline V gene sequence: CDR1 MNHNY, CDR2 SVGAGI (reference sequence). CDR3 bases: TGTGCCGTACGGGGGGGACTATACAATGAGCAGTTCTTC. Translation gives CAVRGGLYNEQFF.

This clonotype was counted at least ten times. V usage is TRBV12-3 or TRBV12-4 and J usage is TRBJ2-7; D ambiguous. V gave up 5 bases and J gave up 4 bases, with 9 bases separating them. This CDR3 comprises 12 residues. CDR3 coding DNA: TGTGCCAGCAGTCCGGGCGATTACGAGCAGTACTTC. It translates to CASSPGDYEQYF.

The gene calls are TRBV19 and TRBJ1-3; D not resolved. Between the trimmed V and J ends, which lost 6 bases and 0 bases, there was a span of 6 bases. The CDR3 totals 13 residues. In germline, CDR1 is LNHDA, CDR2 SQIVND (reference sequence). This CDR3 is CASSVGSGNTIYF. The CDR3 DNA follows: TGTGCCAGTAGCGTTGGCTCTGGAAACACCATATATTTT.

This clonotype has just a few counts. This chain joins TRBV6-2 or TRBV6-3 and TRBJ1-2; D not resolved. Per the germline V gene, CDR1 is MNHEY and CDR2 is SVGEGT. Trimming removed 1 base at V and 4 bases at J, with 10 bases between. The CDR3 is 14 amino acids. CDR3 in amino acids: CASSYLGTVYGYTF. The DNA for the CDR3 is TGTGCCAGCAGTTACTTGGGTACGGTCTATGGCTACACCTTC.

This clonotype was found a few times. The J gene is TRBJ2-2, the V gene TRBV7-2; 10 bases agree with TRBD1. V lost 3 bases and J lost 6; bases outside the gene matches: 10. The germline gives CDR1 SGHTA, CDR2 FQGNSA. The CDR3 is 17 amino acids. In nucleotides, the CDR3 is TGTGCCAGCAGCTTGGGGACAGGGGACGGTGGGCCCGGGGAGCTGTTTTTT. This codes for CASSLGTGDGGPGELFF.

The chain has TRBV4-1 and TRBJ2-2, with D possibly called TRBD1 or TRBD2 (6 bases each). Germline V gene sequence: CDR1 MGHRA, CDR2 YSYEKL. The V and J ends lost 0 bases and 3 bases respectively, with 23 bases between them. The CDR3 has 20 amino acids. The CDR3 spells CASSQDPPFVGGRDTGELFF. CDR3 DNA: TGCGCCAGCAGCCAAGATCCACCTTTTGTTGGGGGGCGGGACACCGGGGAGCTGTTTTTT.

The CDR3 sequence is CASSPQLMGRNNEKLFF. The DNA of the CDR3 is TGTGCCAGCAGCCCGCAATTAATGGGCAGGAATAATGAAAAACTGTTTTTT. This rearrangement joins TRBV5-6 to TRBJ1-4; D ambiguous. V dropped 4 bases and J dropped 4 bases, with 20 bases sitting between them. Germline lookup yields CDR1 SGHDT and CDR2 YYEEEE. CDR3 length: 17 residues.

This clonotype was detected a few times. CDR3 DNA: TGTGCCAGCAGCTTCCCGGGGACAGTTGAAGCTTTCTTT. This codes for CASSFPGTVEAFF. This chain links TRBV7-2 with TRBJ1-1, with TRBD1 matching over 7 bases. In germline, CDR1 is SGHTA, CDR2 FQGNSA. J lost 7 bases, V lost 3 bases, and 5 bases had no gene match. This CDR3 spans 13 amino acids.

The J gene is TRBJ2-7, the V gene TRBV20-1, with a weak D call TRBD2 (5 bases). The V gene's germline CDR1 is DFQATT and CDR2 SNEGSKA (reference sequence). V gave up 6 bases and J gave up 2 bases, with 11 bases separating them. CDR3 length equals 12 residues. The CDR3 spells CSAARGTYEQYF. The CDR3 nucleotides are TGCAGTGCCGCACGGGGTACCTACGAGCAGTACTTC.